The 16 T cell receptor beta chains presented below share a single source sample, sequenced in a study of tissue T cells after allogeneic stem cell transplantation. Time point of the sample: mouse harvest day 7 after allogeneic transplant. Mouse grafts combined 10^7 T-cell-depleted bone marrow cells with 10^6 splenic CD5+ T cells. Produced via immunoSEQ multiplex PCR; TCRdb's table is partial and in-frame only. The table lists some 7,000 clones, around half of them singletons. Sequencing used lymph node tissue. These receptors originate from a female BALB/c mouse given C57BL/6 T cells with graft-versus-host disease after an allogeneic hematopoietic cell transplant.

With regard to this clone: The gene names given are mouse names. The sequenced fragment ends 1 residue before the CDR3 boundary, so the rest is inferred from the germline J gene. This chain joins TRBV3 and TRBJ2-1; D is ambiguous. Germline V lookup: CDR1 SNHLY, CDR2 FYNGKV (reference sequence). The CDR3 extends over 13 amino acids. With 4 bases removed from V and 3 bases from J, the gap between germline ends came to 7 bases. The DNA read from the CDR3 is TGTGCCAGCAGCTATAACACCTATGCTGAGCAGTTC. This sequence encodes CASSYNTYAEQF. The CDR3, in full, reads CASSYNTYAEQFF.

With respect to this clone: Gene and germline names: mouse. The CDR3 end falls 1 residue outside the read, so it is completed with the germline J gene. The gene calls are TRBV19 and TRBJ2-4; no clear D gene. CDR3 length: 13 residues. V gave up 6 bases and J gave up 2 bases, with 10 bases separating them. Germline V gives CDR1 FNHDT, CDR2 SITEND (reference sequence). The sequenced CDR3 bases are TGTGCCAGCACCCCAGGCAATCAAAACACCTTGTAC. Its translation: CASTPGNQNTLY. The whole CDR3 is CASTPGNQNTLYF.

There are a few counts of this clone. The germline and genes are mouse ones. The missing CDR3 end, 1 residue past where the read stops, is filled in from the germline J gene. The chain couples TRBV26 to TRBJ2-1; 8 bases fit TRBD2. CDR1 is KGHPV and CDR2 is FQNQEV in the germline V gene (reference sequence). The junction had 1 base not matched to a gene; V was cut back by 5 bases and J by 4 bases. The CDR3 consists of 13 residues. CDR3 loop: CASSTGGYAEQFF. CDR3 DNA, as far as it was read: TGTGCCAGCAGTACTGGGGGTTATGCTGAGCAGTTC.

This clone was seen only a few times. Each gene name is a mouse one. The read falls 1 residue short of the CDR3 end, and the missing part is taken from the germline J gene. This chain uses TRBV26 with TRBJ2-5; D is possibly TRBD1 (6 bases). Per the germline V gene, CDR1 is KGHPV and CDR2 is FQNQEV (reference sequence). The CDR3 sequence is 13 residues long. Trimming shortened V by 3 bases and J by 3 bases, and 7 bases separated the two germline ends. CDR3 DNA (partial): TGTGCCAGCAGTCTCGGGACACAAGACACCCAGTAC. Amino acids: CASSLGTQDTQY. The full-length CDR3 reads as CASSLGTQDTQYF.

As to this clone: The germline and genes are mouse ones. The read ends 1 residue before the CDR3 terminus; that terminus is restored from the germline J gene. The chain recombines TRBV13-3 with TRBJ2-4, with 10 bases aligning to TRBD1. Germline V gene sequence: CDR1 NNHDY, CDR2 SYVADS. The CDR3 totals 16 residues. Trimming cost V 3 bases and J 2 bases; bases outside gene matches: 6. The covered CDR3 bases are TGTGCCAGCAGTGGTCCCGGGACAGGGGATCAAAACACCTTGTAC. Encoded protein: CASSGPGTGDQNTLY. The complete CDR3 sequence is CASSGPGTGDQNTLYF.

On this clone: Genes and germline come from the mouse. From the germline J gene comes the end of the CDR3, since the read stops 1 residue before it. V and J are TRBV3 and TRBJ2-1, with 8 nucleotides matching TRBD2. Germline V gene sequence: CDR1 SNHLY, CDR2 FYNGKV (reference sequence). The CDR3 length is 15 residues. With V trimmed by 5 bases and J by 1 base, 4 bases remained unmatched. Incomplete CDR3 DNA: TGTGCCAGCAGCACCGACTGGGGAAACTATGCTGAGCAGTTC. It codes for CASSTDWGNYAEQF. The full CDR3 is CASSTDWGNYAEQFF.

Comments on this clone: The genes and germline here are from mouse. The CDR3 goes on 1 residue after the read ends, and that part is filled in from the germline J gene. The V and J genes are TRBV26 and TRBJ2-5; a weak D match, TRBD1 (5 bases). Trimming left V 6 bases short and J 5 bases short, with 18 bases between. CDR3 length: 15 residues. Germline lookup yields CDR1 KGHPV and CDR2 FQNQEV (reference sequence). CDR3 DNA (partial): TGTGCCAGCAGCCCCTACAGGAGAGGGGTAGACACCCAGTAC. This encodes CASSPYRRGVDTQY. The CDR3 as a whole reads CASSPYRRGVDTQYF.

This clone was counted only a few times. Any gene name here is a mouse gene name. Read data end 1 residue before the CDR3 end; the end is taken from the germline J gene. The rearrangement uses TRBV3 and TRBJ2-7, with a weak D call TRBD1 (6 bases). The CDR3 totals 14 residues. Germline values: CDR1 SNHLY, CDR2 FYNGKV (reference sequence). V lost 6 bases and J 0 bases, leaving 12 bases between the germline ends. The DNA read from the CDR3 is TGTGCCAGCAGTTCGGGACAAAGCTCCTATGAACAGTAC. It codes for CASSSGQSSYEQY. The CDR3 reads in full as CASSSGQSSYEQYF.

Points on this clone: Mouse germline and gene names are used. The sequence runs out 1 residue before the end of the CDR3; the remainder is reconstructed from the germline J gene. The rearrangement links TRBV3 to TRBJ2-2; the D is unclear. The CDR3 consists of 14 residues. Germline CDR1 reads SNHLY; CDR2 reads FYNGKV (reference sequence). Trimming cost V 1 base and J 2 bases, with 5 bases left between them. The part of the CDR3 DNA that was read is TGTGCCAGCAGCTTAGACAGTAACACCGGGCAGCTCTAC. Protein product: CASSLDSNTGQLY. The entire CDR3 protein is CASSLDSNTGQLYF.

A few counts support this clone. Gene names are the mouse ones. CDR3 residues: CASSLTANTGQLYF. Partial CDR3 DNA: TGTGCCAGCAGTCTGACGGCAAACACCGGGCAGCTCTAC. The genes are TRBV26 and TRBJ2-2; no clear D. The read halts 1 residue ahead of the CDR3 end, with the missing end drawn from the germline J gene. The CDR3 has 14 residues. Germline CDR1 KGHPV, CDR2 FQNQEV (reference sequence). V lost 2 bases to trimming and J lost 0 bases, with 4 bases between them.

By proportion, this clone is large. The genes are named according to mouse. The sequenced fragment ends 1 residue before the CDR3 boundary, so the rest is inferred from the germline J gene. This chain uses TRBV13-3 with TRBJ1-1; TRBD1 matches 7 bases. The CDR3 has 14 amino acids. The ends lost 2 bases at V and 0 bases at J; junction bases unmatched: 1. CDR1 and CDR2 from the germline V gene are NNHDY and SYVADS. The CDR3 protein is CASSEGTANTEVFF. CDR3 bases read: TGTGCCAGCAGTGAGGGGACAGCAAACACAGAAGTCTTC.

A word on this clone: Gene names follow the mouse nomenclature. From the germline J gene comes the end of the CDR3, since the read stops 1 residue before it. The V gene is TRBV20, the J gene TRBJ2-4, with D maybe TRBD2 (7 bases). The V and J ends lost 0 bases and 0 bases respectively, with 16 bases between them. Germline-derived CDR1 and CDR2 are GFQATS and STVNSAI. The CDR3 sequence is 17 residues long. The CDR3 spells CGARDGWGPTSQNTLYF. The sequenced CDR3 bases are TGTGGTGCTAGGGATGGCTGGGGGCCTACTAGTCAAAACACCTTGTAC.

As for this clone: Mouse germline and gene names are used. Read coverage stops 1 residue before the CDR3 terminus; the germline J gene supplies the remainder. The rearrangement uses TRBV31 and TRBJ1-6; tentative D call: TRBD1 (5 bases). TRBJ1-6 is known as an ORF, though its function is uncertain. From germline, CDR1 is GKSSPN and CDR2 SITVG. The V and J ends lost 3 bases and 6 bases respectively, with 12 bases between them. CDR3 length equals 14 residues. CDR3 loop: CAWSLREGNSPLYF. The covered CDR3 bases are TGTGCCTGGAGCCTCAGGGAGGGTAATTCGCCCCTCTAC.

About this clone itself: These gene names are mouse names. The read ends 1 residue before the CDR3 terminus; that terminus is restored from the germline J gene. This chain connects TRBV12-2 to TRBJ2-5; TRBD2 agrees at 8 bases. The CDR3 consists of 15 residues. Trimming took 4 bases from V and 0 from J; bases not matched to a gene: 5. Germline CDR1 reads SGHLS; CDR2 reads HYDKME. This chain's CDR3 is CASSYWGINQDTQYF. The sequenced part of the CDR3 DNA is TGTGCCAGCTCATACTGGGGGATTAACCAAGACACCCAGTAC.

A remark on this clone: The germline and genes are mouse ones. The CDR3 end lies 1 residue beyond the end of the read and is filled in from the germline J gene. The rearrangement links TRBV1 to TRBJ1-6, with 7 positions matching TRBD1. TRBJ1-6 is known as an ORF, though its function is uncertain. The germline gives CDR1 NSQYPW, CDR2 LRSPGD (reference sequence). Trimming at V came to 0 bases and at J to 7 bases, leaving 3 bases not matched to a gene. This CDR3 is built from 15 residues. CDR3 DNA (partial): TGCACCTGCAGTGCAGATGAGGGGGCGAATTCGCCCCTCTAC. It translates to CTCSADEGANSPLY. The entire CDR3 sequence reads CTCSADEGANSPLYF.

This clone was counted a few times. The genes are named according to mouse. With the read ending 1 residue before the CDR3 end, the germline J gene is used to fill in that end. The chain couples TRBV16 to TRBJ2-5; 13 nucleotides line up with TRBD2. This CDR3 is 16 amino acids long. V lost 4 bases and J lost 5; bases outside the gene matches: 6. Germline V gives CDR1 SGHSA, CDR2 FRNQAP. The CDR3: CASSSGLGGRIDTQYF. Partial CDR3 DNA: TGTGCAAGCAGCTCCGGACTGGGGGGGCGCATAGACACCCAGTAC.